The text below deals with one T cell receptor beta chain. The data belong to a study of blood T cells in healthy people across ages. This CDR3 region has 15 residues. CDR1 and CDR2 from the germline V gene are DFQATT and SNEGSKA (reference sequence). The V gene end was trimmed by 6 bases and the J gene end by 1 base; junction bases not matched to a gene: 8. Then a second PCR, running about 6 to 11 cycles, was carried out with a sample-barcoded 5' primer and a J-beta primer mix. TCRdb redid the calling of the 5' RACE reads with MiXCR, one entry per CDR3 protein. The data show roughly 1.6 million distinct CDR3 sequences, roughly 32% seen once.

The chain uses TRBV20-1 and TRBJ2-7, with TRBD2 identical over 11 bases. The clonotype comes from a woman between 25 and 40 years old in good health. Sequenced sample: blood. The CDR3 protein is CSAPPGLAVSYEQYF. In DNA form, the CDR3 reads TGCAGTGCGCCACCGGGACTAGCGGTATCCTACGAGCAGTACTTC.